Shown below are 30 T cell receptor beta chains from a single sample sequenced in a study of cytomegalovirus exposure and HLA in healthy donors. The PCR used 60 Vbeta and 13 Jbeta primers. Repertoires were generated with immunoSEQ multiplex PCR, while TCRdb's copy carries only in-frame clones and drops some. This table holds over 130,000 clones, about three quarters found once. The sample was PBMCs. These receptors were taken from a woman between 25 and 40 years old in good health and CMV-seronegative.

The chain is built from TRBV2 and TRBJ2-1, with TRBD1 matching 12 bases. The CDR3 totals 15 residues. Per the germline V gene, CDR1 is SNHLY and CDR2 is FYNNEI. V was pared by 1 base and J by 13 bases, with 8 bases of the junction left unmatched. The chain's CDR3 is CASSEEIGTGGVQFF. In DNA, the CDR3 is TGTGCCAGCAGTGAAGAGATCGGGACAGGGGGCGTCCAGTTCTTC.

This clone was counted between two and nine times. The chain is built from TRBV30 and TRBJ1-2; no reliable D call. This CDR3 is 13 amino acids long. The germline V gene has CDR1 GTSNPN and CDR2 SVGIG (reference sequence). Trimming cost V 0 bases and J 4 bases, with 9 bases left between them. CDR3 in amino acids: CAWSVPLVYGYTF. CDR3 in DNA: TGTGCCTGGAGTGTACCACTGGTCTATGGCTACACCTTC.

In DNA, the CDR3 is TGTGCCAGCAGCCCCGGACTAGCGGGGGCGACAGATACGCAGTATTTT. This codes for CASSPGLAGATDTQYF. The chain joins TRBV5-4 to TRBJ2-3; 13 positions agree with TRBD2. CDR1 and CDR2 (germline): SGHNT, YYREEE (reference sequence). The junction had 5 bases not matched to a gene; V was cut back by 4 bases and J by 3 bases. The CDR3 has 16 residues. Combining the CDR3 with reference TRBV5-4 and TRBJ2-3 gives the whole variable domain ETGVTQSPTHLIKTRGQQVTLRCSSQSGHNTVSWYQQALGQGPQFIFQYYREEENGRGNFPPRFSGLQFPNYSSELNVNALELDDSALYLCASSPGLAGATDTQYFGPGTRLTVL.

CDR3 DNA: TGCGCCAGCAGCTTGGCCTGGGGGGGAGGCACAGATACGCAGTATTTT. This gives the protein CASSLAWGGGTDTQYF. The chain couples TRBV5-1 to TRBJ2-3; 7 bases are shared with TRBD2. J lost 1 base, V lost 0 bases, and 5 bases had no gene match. This CDR3 has 16 amino acids. The germline V gene encodes CDR1 SGHRS and CDR2 YFSETQ.

The chain couples TRBV6-4 to TRBJ2-3, with TRBD2 identical over 7 bases. CDR1 MRHNA and CDR2 SNTAGT come from the germline V gene. V was pared by 2 bases and J by 0 bases, with 5 bases of the junction left unmatched. There are 16 residues in the CDR3. This CDR3 is CASSDEAGTSTDTQYF. The CDR3 nucleotides read TGTGCCAGCAGTGACGAAGCGGGGACTAGCACAGATACGCAGTATTTT.

This clone was observed a few times. This rearrangement joins TRBV4-2 to TRBJ2-7; 7 bases line up with TRBD2. The V gene's germline CDR1 is LGHNA and CDR2 YNFKEQ. The V gene end was trimmed by 1 base and the J gene end by 3 bases; junction bases not matched to a gene: 9. The CDR3 length is 16 residues. CDR3 sequence reads: CASSQGGGEGFYEQYF. As DNA, the CDR3 is TGTGCCAGCAGCCAAGGGGGCGGGGAGGGCTTCTACGAGCAGTACTTC.

V usage is TRBV5-4 and J usage is TRBJ2-1, with TRBD2 matching 16 bases. CDR3 size: 16 residues. Germline trimming cut 1 base from V and 9 bases from J; bases unmatched to any gene: 4. Germline CDR1 and CDR2: SGHNT and YYREEE (reference sequence). CDR3: CASSLPGTSGRGEQFF. CDR3 bases: TGTGCCAGCAGCTTGCCCGGGACTAGCGGGAGGGGTGAGCAGTTCTTC.

This chain joins TRBV2 and TRBJ2-5; TRBD2 matches 16 bases. CDR1 and CDR2 (germline): SNHLY, FYNNEI. V lost 5 bases and J lost 2; bases outside the gene matches: 2. The CDR3 covers 16 residues. The CDR3 sequence: CASSTGLAGGQETQYF. The CDR3 DNA reads TGTGCCAGCAGTACGGGACTAGCGGGGGGGCAAGAGACCCAGTACTTC.

This clone was found a few times. This chain connects TRBV28 to TRBJ2-2, with 11 bases identical to TRBD1. This CDR3 spans 15 amino acids. The V and J ends lost 6 bases and 7 bases, in that order; junction bases with no gene match: 7. Per the germline V gene, CDR1 is MDHEN and CDR2 is SYDVKM. The CDR3 nucleotides are TGTGCCAGCAGACGGACAGGGGGCTTGGGCGGGGAGCTGTTTTTT. Its protein is CASRRTGGLGGELFF.

A word on this clone: The germline gene is not matched at one end of the junction; a read error may be the cause. This chain uses TRBV6-5 with TRBJ2-6; D is unclear. The CDR3 has 14 residues. The germline V gene has CDR1 MNHEY and CDR2 SVGAGI. In DNA, the CDR3 is TGTGCCATCAGTGACACCTCTGGGGCCAACGTCCTGACTTTC. This gives the protein CAISDTSGANVLTF.

This chain links TRBV5-1 with TRBJ2-3, with D hard to call. There are 13 residues in the CDR3. V shed 2 bases and J shed 3 bases, with 7 bases lying between them. CDR1 is SGHRS and CDR2 is YFSETQ in the germline V gene. The CDR3: CASSFSMTDTQYF. CDR3 DNA sequence: TGCGCCAGCAGCTTTTCTATGACAGATACGCAGTATTTT. The full variable domain, with the rest looked up from reference TRBV5-1 and TRBJ2-3, is KAGVTQTPRYLIKTRGQQVTLSCSPISGHRSVSWYQQTPGQGLQFLFEYFSETQRNKGNFPGRFSGRQFSNSRSEMNVSTLELGDSALYLCASSFSMTDTQYFGPGTRLTVL.

The chain couples TRBV7-9 to TRBJ1-3, with D possibly TRBD1 on 6 matching bases. This CDR3 contains 16 residues. CDR1 SEHNR and CDR2 FQNEAQ come from the germline V gene (reference sequence). V was shortened by 5 bases and J by 0 bases, with 14 bases between the two germline ends. The CDR3: CASSPRQEFSGNTIYF. In DNA form, the CDR3 reads TGTGCCAGCAGCCCCCGACAGGAGTTCTCTGGAAACACCATATATTTT.

Comment on this clone: The junction departs from the called germline gene at one end, perhaps through a read error. The V and J genes are TRBV5-4 and TRBJ1-2; perhaps TRBD1 as D (5 bases). Germline-derived CDR1 and CDR2 are SGHNT and YYREEE (reference sequence). The CDR3 has 12 amino acids. Written as DNA, the CDR3 is TGTGCCAGCAGTTTGGGGGAGATCGTCCATGCCTTC. Translation: CASSLGEIVHAF.

This chain joins TRBV6-5 and TRBJ2-5, with 11 nucleotides matching TRBD2. With V trimmed by 6 bases and J by 3 bases, 3 bases remained unmatched. Germline-derived CDR1 and CDR2 are MNHEY and SVGAGI. The CDR3 runs to 14 residues. In nucleotides, the CDR3 is TGTGCCAGCAGGGGACTAGCGGCTGAAGAGACCCAGTACTTC. It encodes CASRGLAAEETQYF.

The chain employs TRBV28 and TRBJ2-3, with 11 nucleotides matching TRBD1. This CDR3 has 14 residues. With V trimmed by 8 bases and J by 5 bases, 6 bases remained unmatched. Germline lookup yields CDR1 MDHEN and CDR2 SYDVKM. As DNA, the CDR3 is TGTGCCAGCCGGACAGGGGGCCGGGGAGATACGCAGTATTTT. Its translation is CASRTGGRGDTQYF.

The chain links TRBV27 to TRBJ2-3; D may be TRBD2 (5 bases). The CDR3 loop spans 14 amino acids. Germline V CDR1 and CDR2: MNHEY, SMNVEV (reference sequence). V gave up 7 bases and J gave up 3 bases, with 14 bases separating them. CDR3 DNA sequence: TGTGCCAGCAACCTAGCCCCCCAGACAGATACGCAGTATTTT. Protein: CASNLAPQTDTQYF.

The V and J genes are TRBV10-3 and TRBJ2-5, with 10 bases aligning to TRBD1. Trimming cost V 6 bases and J 6 bases; bases outside gene matches: 7. This CDR3 has 14 residues. Germline V lookup: CDR1 ENHRY, CDR2 SYGVKD. The CDR3 nucleotides are TGTGCCATCAGCACGGACAGGGGGGTACAGACCCAGTACTTC. It translates to CAISTDRGVQTQYF.

The chain has TRBV7-2 and TRBJ1-2; tentatively, D is TRBD1 (6 bases). The CDR3 has 13 amino acids. CDR1 and CDR2 (germline): SGHTA, FQGNSA. V was pared by 2 bases and J by 4 bases, with 8 bases between. The CDR3 bases are TGTGCCAGCAGCTTAACAGGGCTCTATGGCTACACCTTC. Protein: CASSLTGLYGYTF.

CDR3 sequence reads: CASSDGQGTATNEKLFF. As DNA, the CDR3 is TGTGCCAGCAGCGATGGACAGGGCACCGCAACTAATGAAAAACTGTTTTTT. The V call is TRBV5-6, the J call TRBJ1-4, with TRBD1 matching over 8 bases. The J segment lost 0 bases and the V segment lost 4 bases, leaving 8 bases of the junction unmatched. Germline CDR1 is SGHDT and CDR2 is YYEEEE. The CDR3 runs to 17 residues.

CDR3 loop: CASRPTSETQYF. CDR3 in DNA: TGTGCCAGCAGACCAACATCTGAGACCCAGTACTTC. This chain uses TRBV7-2 with TRBJ2-5, with D unclear. The CDR3 is 12 amino acids. From germline, CDR1 is SGHTA and CDR2 FQGNSA. Trimming removed 6 bases from V and 5 bases from J, with 10 bases in between. Full variable domain (remainder filled in from reference TRBV7-2 and TRBJ2-5): GAGVSQSPSNKVTEKGKDVELRCDPISGHTALYWYRQSLGQGLEFLIYFQGNSAPDKSGLPSDRFSAERTGGSVSTLTIQRTQQEDSAVYLCASRPTSETQYFGPGTRLLVL.

The chain is built from TRBV7-9 and TRBJ1-1, with 8 nucleotides matching TRBD1. From germline, CDR1 is SEHNR and CDR2 FQNEAQ (reference sequence). CDR3 length: 15 amino acids. The V gene end was trimmed by 6 bases and the J gene end by 1 base; junction bases not matched to a gene: 7. The CDR3 reads CASSRTGGTNTEAFF. CDR3 DNA: TGTGCCAGCAGTCGAACAGGGGGTACGAACACTGAAGCTTTCTTT.

This clone was found many times. The chain employs TRBV11-3 and TRBJ1-6; D unclear. Germline V gene sequence: CDR1 SGHNT, CDR2 YENEEA. CDR3 size: 13 residues. Trimming took 0 bases from V and 7 from J, leaving 4 bases between them. This CDR3 is CASSLDSNSPLHF. In nucleotides, the CDR3 is TGTGCCAGCAGCTTAGACTCGAATTCACCCCTCCACTTT.

The table lists this clone with a count of one. The chain links TRBV6-5 to TRBJ1-3; weak D call: TRBD1 (6 bases). In germline, CDR1 is MNHEY, CDR2 SVGAGI. CDR3 size: 14 residues. The V gene lost 7 bases and the J gene lost 0 bases, with 10 bases spanning the gap. The CDR3 DNA reads as TGTGCCAGCAAGACAGGATTCTCTGGAAACACCATATATTTT. Translation gives CASKTGFSGNTIYF.

This clone has more than one count but fewer than ten. The V gene is TRBV19, the J gene TRBJ1-5; possibly TRBD1 for D (5 bases). Germline lookup yields CDR1 LNHDA and CDR2 SQIVND (reference sequence). Trimming took 5 bases from V and 0 from J, leaving 14 bases between them. The CDR3 extends over 16 amino acids. In nucleotides, the CDR3 is TGTGCCAGTAGTTTGCGACAGTCCCTTAGCAATCAGCCCCAGCATTTT. Its protein is CASSLRQSLSNQPQHF.

The chain recombines TRBV4-2 with TRBJ2-2; 7 bases agree with TRBD2. The V gene end was trimmed by 0 bases and the J gene end by 3 bases; junction bases not matched to a gene: 1. Looked up from germline, CDR1 is LGHNA and CDR2 is YNFKEQ. CDR3 size: 15 residues. Here the CDR3 reads CASSQEGLHTGELFF. DNA of the CDR3: TGTGCCAGCAGCCAAGAGGGACTACACACCGGGGAGCTGTTTTTT.

The chain is built from TRBV7-3 and TRBJ2-1; no reliable D call. CDR3 length: 13 amino acids. The ends were cut back, 5 bases at V and 3 bases at J, with 8 bases in the middle. Germline assignment: CDR1 SGHTA and CDR2 FQGTGA. CDR3 in amino acids: CASSAEHYNEQFF. The CDR3 DNA follows: TGTGCCAGCAGCGCAGAACACTACAATGAGCAGTTCTTC.

The chain links TRBV6-4 to TRBJ2-6; the D gene is possibly TRBD1 (5 bases). This CDR3 is built from 16 residues. CDR1 and CDR2 (germline): MRHNA, SNTAGT. V dropped 5 bases and J dropped 0 bases, with 11 bases sitting between them. Written as DNA, the CDR3 is TGTGCCAGCAGTCCTTCAGGGCTCTCTGGGGCCAACGTCCTGACTTTC. The encoded protein is CASSPSGLSGANVLTF.

There are a few counts of this clone. This sequence joins TRBV6-1 and TRBJ2-7; TRBD2 matches at 8 bases. The CDR3 length is 14 residues. In germline, CDR1 is MNHNS, CDR2 SASEGT. With V trimmed by 4 bases and J by 4 bases, 6 bases remained unmatched. The CDR3 sequence is CASSAGGARYEQYV. Here the CDR3 DNA reads TGTGCCAGCAGTGCGGGGGGGGCGAGATACGAGCAGTACGTC.

The count of this clone is one. The genes are TRBV21-1 and TRBJ2-7; the D call of TRBD2 is as the table states it, not checked on the DNA. TRBV21-1 is an annotated pseudogene. CDR3 size: 18 residues. CDR3 bases: TGTGCCAGCAGCACCCCCAGGCGGACTAGAGGCTTCCACTACGAGCAGTACTTC. Translating gives CASSTPRRTRGFHYEQYF.

The rearrangement joins TRBV19 to TRBJ2-6; 9 positions match TRBD1. From germline, CDR1 is LNHDA and CDR2 SQIVND (reference sequence). V shed 8 bases, J shed 0 bases, and the junction held 5 bases outside the gene matches. There are 16 residues in the CDR3. CDR3 protein: CASGQGISSGANVLTF. In nucleotides, the CDR3 is TGTGCCAGTGGACAGGGGATATCCTCTGGGGCCAACGTCCTGACTTTC.